This T cell receptor (beta chain) was documented in a study of T-cell reconstitution after alpha-beta-depleted transplantation in children. Using unique molecular identifiers, the investigators prepared the TCRbeta library. TCRdb re-derived calls from the PCR reads in MiXCR, one entry per CDR3 protein. The sample holds around 530,000 distinct CDR3 sequences; around a third are singletons and the top ten take 2% to 2.5%. V gave up 3 bases and J gave up 4 bases, with 13 bases separating them. The CDR3 runs to 15 residues. Germline V gene data show CDR1 as MNHEY and CDR2 as SVGAGI. The J gene is TRBJ1-5, the V gene TRBV6-5; D possibly corresponds to TRBD1 (5 bases). The sample was PBMCs from the stem cell graft donor, taken from the stem cell graft. The sequence derives from a human donor who donated a stem cell graft to a child with aplastic anemia. This chain's CDR3 is CASSYTSGRNQPQHF. CDR3 sequence (DNA): TGTGCCAGCAGTTATACATCAGGGAGGAATCAGCCCCAGCATTTT.